The 14 T cell receptor beta chains in this list originate from one sample, sequenced in a study of T cells in Graves' hyperthyroidism and ophthalmopathy. RNA transcripts yielded amplified TCR beta CDR3 regions. The HTBI set primed first-round TCR CDR3 RT-PCR. TCRdb used MiXCR to reprocess the multiplex PCR reads, holding one entry per CDR3 protein. The sample yields over 250,000 distinct CDR3 sequences, approximately 20% seen once. Specimen: blood. The receptors derive from a young man with Graves' ophthalmopathy.

The V call is TRBV2, the J call TRBJ2-7, with 8 bases identical to TRBD2. The CDR3 is made up of 13 amino acids. Germline-derived CDR1 and CDR2 are SNHLY and FYNNEI. V trimming: 9 bases; J trimming: 0 bases; junction bases outside the gene matches: 4. The CDR3 loop is CASLSGDSYEQYF. The CDR3 DNA follows: TGTGCCAGTCTTAGCGGGGACTCCTACGAGCAGTACTTC.

This clonotype was picked up a small number of times. A much more abundant neighbour one base away suggests this may be a read error. V is TRBV5-1 and J is TRBJ2-7; TRBD2 matches 11 bases. CDR3 length: 14 residues. From germline, CDR1 is SGHRS and CDR2 YFSETQ. With V trimmed by 4 bases and J by 9 bases, 9 bases remained unmatched. The CDR3 region is CASSKLAGEEGQYF. The CDR3, as DNA: TGCGCCAGCAGCAAACTAGCGGGAGAGGAAGGGCAGTACTTC.

The sample holds a few counts of this clonotype. The chain employs TRBV7-2 and TRBJ2-1; D call uncertain. The V and J ends lost 5 bases and 15 bases respectively, with 14 bases between them. Germline V gene data show CDR1 as SGHTA and CDR2 as FQGNSA. The CDR3 runs 11 residues. Here the CDR3 reads CASSPSGVLFF. The CDR3 coding sequence is TGTGCCAGCAGCCCGAGTGGGGTTCTGTTCTTC.

V is TRBV7-3 and J is TRBJ2-3; TRBD1 might be the D (6 bases). V was trimmed by 5 bases and J by 0 bases, leaving 15 bases between them. Germline CDR1 is SGHTA and CDR2 is FQGTGA. The CDR3 runs to 16 residues. CDR3 sequence (DNA): TGTGCCAGCAGCCTGACAGGTGGGATTAGCACAGATACGCAGTATTTT. Its protein is CASSLTGGISTDTQYF. Complete variable domain (other parts from reference TRBV7-3 and TRBJ2-3): GAGVSQTPSNKVTEKGKYVELRCDPISGHTALYWYRQSLGQGPEFLIYFQGTGAADDSGLPNDRFFAVRPEGSVSTLKIQRTERGDSAVYLCASSLTGGISTDTQYFGPGTRLTVL.

This clonotype was picked up a small number of times. The chain uses TRBV2 and TRBJ2-2, with D uncertain. V shed 4 bases and J shed 6 bases, with 9 bases lying between them. The germline V gene has CDR1 SNHLY and CDR2 FYNNEI. CDR3 length equals 13 residues. The CDR3 nucleotides read TGTGCCAGCAGTGGAATTGTCGCCGGGGAGCTGTTTTTT. Its protein is CASSGIVAGELFF.

This clonotype was observed at least ten times. The V call is TRBV2, the J call TRBJ2-3; D unresolved. Germline values: CDR1 SNHLY, CDR2 FYNNEI. The CDR3 contains 11 residues. V lost 6 bases and J 7 bases, leaving 8 bases between the germline ends. DNA for the CDR3: TGTGCCAGCAGGCCAGTTAATACGCAGTATTTT. Translating gives CASRPVNTQYF.

This clonotype was counted between two and nine times. The V and J genes are TRBV7-3 and TRBJ2-2, with unresolved D. Germline CDR1 is SGHTA and CDR2 is FQGTGA. Trimming cost V 5 bases and J 6 bases, with 7 bases left between them. This CDR3 has 12 amino acids. CDR3: CASSHGSGELFF. The CDR3 bases are TGTGCCAGCAGCCATGGATCCGGGGAGCTGTTTTTT.

This clonotype has a handful of counts. CDR3 sequence reads: CASSFQPSTSYEQYF. CDR3 sequence (DNA): TGTGCCAGCAGTTTTCAGCCTTCCACCTCCTACGAGCAGTACTTC. The rearrangement joins TRBV6-1 to TRBJ2-7; D remains ambiguous. Trimming stripped 5 bases from V and 0 bases from J, with 14 bases between. Germline V gene sequence: CDR1 MNHNS, CDR2 SASEGT. The CDR3 totals 15 residues.

This chain uses TRBV15 with TRBJ2-3, with 14 bases fitting TRBD2. This CDR3 contains 20 residues. V was pared by 5 bases and J by 1 base, with 14 bases of the junction left unmatched. Germline CDR1 LNHNV, CDR2 YYDKDF (reference sequence). CDR3 in amino acids: CATSPRPGTSGRSGTDTQYF. The CDR3 DNA is TGTGCCACCAGCCCCCGGCCAGGGACTAGCGGGAGATCGGGCACAGATACGCAGTATTTT.

The chain is built from TRBV6-1 and TRBJ2-2, with 11 bases fitting TRBD1. Germline-derived CDR1 and CDR2 are MNHNS and SASEGT. V was clipped by 5 bases and J by 2 bases; unmatched bases: 10. The CDR3 is 18 amino acids. In DNA, the CDR3 is TGTGCCAGCAGTATTCCCCGGACAGGGGGCGGTAACACCGGGGAGCTGTTTTTT. Translation gives CASSIPRTGGGNTGELFF.

The chain recombines TRBV3-1 with TRBJ2-3; 16 bases map to TRBD2. The CDR3 consists of 18 residues. Looked up from germline, CDR1 is LGHDT and CDR2 is YNNKEL (reference sequence). V gave up 4 bases and J gave up 3 bases; unmatched junction bases: 7. This CDR3 reads CASSLPGLAGGPTDTQYF. CDR3 sequence (DNA): TGTGCCAGCAGCCTCCCGGGACTAGCGGGAGGGCCGACAGATACGCAGTATTTT.

This clonotype was found many times. The chain couples TRBV20-1 to TRBJ2-5, with 9 bases aligning to TRBD1. Germline CDR1 DFQATT, CDR2 SNEGSKA (reference sequence). The CDR3 contains 11 residues. In DNA form, the CDR3 reads TGCACCACCGGACAGGGGGAGACCCAGTACTTC. Protein: CTTGQGETQYF.

The chain uses TRBV4-1 and TRBJ1-6; D might be TRBD1 (5 bases). There are 17 residues in the CDR3. The V end lost 4 bases, the J end lost 0 bases, and 13 bases lay between the germline ends. CDR1 MGHRA and CDR2 YSYEKL come from the germline V gene. Here the CDR3 reads CASSPRQISSYNSPLHF. CDR3 bases: TGCGCCAGCAGCCCTCGACAGATAAGCTCCTATAATTCACCCCTCCACTTT.

This clonotype was seen a handful of times. The CDR3 sequence is CASRGEGAEAFF. CDR3 DNA: TGTGCCAGCAGGGGCGAGGGAGCTGAAGCTTTCTTT. The chain recombines TRBV7-8 with TRBJ1-1; no clear D. The CDR3 spans 12 residues. Germline CDR1 and CDR2: SGHVS and FQNEAQ. V was cut by 6 bases and J by 6 bases, with 11 bases left in between.